One sample yielded the 18 T cell receptor beta chains listed below, sequenced in a study of human T cells and chemical hapten exposure. Time point reported: pre-sensitization, week 0. Regarding treatment: therapeutic diphenylcyclopropenone sensitization with weekly scalp DPC. One entry per CDR3 protein, called by TCRdb with MiXCR from the RACE reads. The sample lists 200,000 to 300,000 distinct CDR3 sequences; approximately 8.4% were seen once. The sample consisted of whole blood, taken in connection with sensitization to the hapten diphenylcyclopropenone (DPC). These receptors all stem from a woman between 40 and 50 years old with alopecia areata. Some clones in this sample may be carry-over from other donors' samples.

This clonotype was detected a few times. The J gene is TRBJ2-6, the V gene TRBV7-3; D perhaps matches TRBD1 (5 bases). Germline V gives CDR1 SGHTA, CDR2 FQGTGA. Trimming took off 2 bases at V and 0 bases at J, with 11 bases between the two ends. CDR3 length equals 17 residues. CDR3 sequence: CASSLSGHSSGANVLTF. CDR3 DNA: TGTGCCAGCAGCTTATCAGGACACTCCTCTGGGGCCAACGTCCTGACTTTC.

The V and J genes are TRBV5-1 and TRBJ2-1; TRBD2 matches 13 bases. The germline V gene encodes CDR1 SGHRS and CDR2 YFSETQ. With 3 bases clipped from V and 7 bases from J, the junction kept 4 bases outside the gene matches. The CDR3 totals 15 residues. The CDR3 sequence is CASSSLAGGSNEQFF. In nucleotides, the CDR3 is TGCGCCAGCAGCTCACTAGCGGGAGGGTCAAATGAGCAGTTCTTC. Full variable domain (missing parts from reference TRBV5-1 and TRBJ2-1): KAGVTQTPRYLIKTRGQQVTLSCSPISGHRSVSWYQQTPGQGLQFLFEYFSETQRNKGNFPGRFSGRQFSNSRSEMNVSTLELGDSALYLCASSSLAGGSNEQFFGPGTRLTVL.

The genes are TRBV28 and TRBJ2-4; D is perhaps TRBD1 (5 bases). This CDR3 is built from 14 residues. Trimming left V 5 bases short and J 4 bases short, with 12 bases between. Looked up from germline, CDR1 is MDHEN and CDR2 is SYDVKM. CDR3 loop: CASSPDQGKNIQYF. CDR3 DNA: TGTGCCAGCAGTCCCGATCAGGGAAAAAACATTCAGTACTTC.

The rearrangement links TRBV7-2 to TRBJ1-4; D gene ambiguous. CDR3 length: 15 residues. Germline CDR1 and CDR2: SGHTA and FQGNSA. Deletions cut 1 base from V and 7 bases from J, with 13 bases between. The CDR3 coding sequence is TGTGCCAGCAGCTTAGATGGTTCGGGAAGTGAAAAACTGTTTTTT. This translates into CASSLDGSGSEKLFF.

This clonotype was seen repeatedly, ten times or more. The chain has TRBV14 and TRBJ2-1; 13 bases match TRBD2. The germline gives CDR1 SGHDN, CDR2 FVKESK. This CDR3 region has 14 residues. V was clipped by 4 bases and J by 15 bases; unmatched bases: 9. This chain's CDR3 is CASSRTSGSGFLFF. The CDR3 DNA sequence: TGTGCCAGCAGCCGGACTAGCGGGAGTGGATTTCTGTTCTTC.

The sample holds many counts of this clonotype. V and J are TRBV28 and TRBJ2-1, with 9 bases aligning to TRBD2. Germline CDR1 MDHEN, CDR2 SYDVKM. This CDR3 contains 15 residues. V gave up 6 bases and J gave up 3 bases; unmatched junction bases: 6. The CDR3 spells CASRPSGAGYNEQFF. CDR3 DNA: TGTGCCAGCAGACCTAGCGGGGCGGGCTACAATGAGCAGTTCTTC.

The table lists this clonotype with many counts. The chain employs TRBV5-4 and TRBJ1-1; 11 bases are shared with TRBD1. This CDR3 contains 14 residues. From germline, CDR1 is SGHNT and CDR2 YYREEE (reference sequence). V gave up 4 bases and J gave up 7 bases; unmatched junction bases: 6. The CDR3 region is CASSHGQGASEAFF. CDR3 bases: TGTGCCAGCAGCCACGGACAGGGGGCAAGTGAAGCTTTCTTT.

At least ten counts were recorded for this clonotype. The rearrangement uses TRBV2 and TRBJ2-5; TRBD1 might be the D (6 bases). Germline CDR1 is SNHLY and CDR2 is FYNNEI. The CDR3 length is 15 residues. Deletions cut 6 bases from V and 4 bases from J, with 18 bases between. CDR3 sequence (DNA): TGTGCCAGCAGCACACAGGGAGCCAGGGGAGAGACCCAGTACTTC. The encoded protein is CASSTQGARGETQYF.

The V call is TRBV3-1, the J call TRBJ2-1; D is perhaps TRBD1 or TRBD2 (5 bases each). Germline CDR1 reads LGHDT; CDR2 reads YNNKEL (reference sequence). The V gene lost 11 bases and the J gene lost 4 bases, with 18 bases spanning the gap. This CDR3 has 14 amino acids. This chain's CDR3 is CALSRDDEYNEQFF. The DNA for the CDR3 is TGTGCCTTAAGCCGGGACGACGAATACAATGAGCAGTTCTTC.

This clonotype was found a few times. This chain connects TRBV12-3 or TRBV12-4 to TRBJ1-4, with unresolved D. The CDR3 consists of 12 residues. V was clipped by 8 bases and J by 8 bases, with 12 bases between them. Written as DNA, the CDR3 is TGTGCCAGCGGAACGACAAGAGAAAAACTGTTTTTT. Its protein is CASGTTREKLFF.

This clonotype occurred a few times. This chain joins TRBV4-2 and TRBJ1-5; no reliable D call. The CDR3 loop spans 16 amino acids. Germline loops: CDR1 LGHNA, CDR2 YNFKEQ. V dropped 1 base and J dropped 0 bases, with 10 bases sitting between them. The CDR3 sequence: CASSQGLSGSNQPQHF. DNA of the CDR3: TGTGCCAGCAGCCAAGGTTTATCTGGTAGCAATCAGCCCCAGCATTTT.

There are a few counts of this clonotype. The gene calls are TRBV5-4 and TRBJ1-1; weak D call: TRBD1 (6 bases). The CDR3 has 15 residues. Germline CDR1 is SGHNT and CDR2 is YYREEE (reference sequence). V shed 2 bases and J shed 0 bases, with 11 bases lying between them. CDR3 amino acids: CASSLDGQMNTEAFF. In nucleotides, the CDR3 is TGTGCCAGCAGCTTAGACGGACAGATGAACACTGAAGCTTTCTTT.

This chain uses TRBV3-1 with TRBJ2-5, with TRBD2 matching 10 bases. The CDR3 contains 16 residues. V lost 1 base, J lost 5 bases, and 7 bases stayed unmatched. Germline CDR1 and CDR2: LGHDT and YNNKEL (reference sequence). The CDR3 loop reads CASSQGLAGVVETQYF. Here the CDR3 DNA reads TGTGCCAGCAGCCAAGGTCTAGCGGGAGTGGTTGAGACCCAGTACTTC.

The chain has TRBV25-1 and TRBJ1-5; perhaps TRBD1 as D (6 bases). V shed 10 bases and J shed 3 bases, with 16 bases lying between them. In germline, CDR1 is MGHDK, CDR2 SYGVNS. CDR3 length: 14 residues. The CDR3: CATSAGAANQPQHF. The DNA of the CDR3 is TGTGCCACCTCGGCGGGGGCTGCCAATCAGCCCCAGCATTTT. Looking up the rest from reference TRBV25-1 and TRBJ1-5 gives the full variable domain: EADIYQTPRYLVIGTGKKITLECSQTMGHDKMYWYQQDPGMELHLIHYSYGVNSTEKGDLSSESTVSRIRTEHFPLTLESARPSHTSQYLCATSAGAANQPQHFGDGTRLSIL.

This clonotype has more than one count but fewer than ten. The genes are TRBV7-6 and TRBJ2-7; TRBD2 matches at 9 bases. Trimming cost V 5 bases and J 2 bases; bases outside gene matches: 7. Germline V gene sequence: CDR1 SGHVS, CDR2 FNYEAQ. The CDR3 loop spans 15 amino acids. The CDR3 spells CASSPVAGGAYEQYF. The CDR3 DNA sequence: TGTGCCAGCAGCCCAGTTGCGGGAGGGGCCTACGAGCAGTACTTC.

The DNA of the CDR3 is TGCAGTGCTAGAGATCAGGTTAGAGCCAGGGTCACAGATACGCAGTATTTT. Its protein is CSARDQVRARVTDTQYF. The J gene is TRBJ2-3, the V gene TRBV20-1; possible D gene TRBD1, 5 bases. The CDR3 sequence is 17 residues long. CDR1 and CDR2 (germline): DFQATT, SNEGSKA (reference sequence). The germline V and J ends were trimmed by 0 bases and 2 bases, with 18 bases remaining between them.

This clonotype turned up a few times. The V call is TRBV5-4, the J call TRBJ2-7; D possibly corresponds to TRBD1 (5 bases). This CDR3 contains 14 residues. Trimming pared 3 bases from V and 3 bases from J, leaving 13 bases between. CDR1 is SGHNT, CDR2 YYREEE, per germline (reference sequence). DNA for the CDR3: TGTGCCAGCAGCTCCCTAGGGGCCAGCTACGAGCAGTACTTC. Its translation: CASSSLGASYEQYF.

This clonotype was detected many times. The chain couples TRBV20-1 to TRBJ1-1, with D perhaps matching TRBD1 (5 bases). The CDR3 is made up of 14 amino acids. From germline, CDR1 is DFQATT and CDR2 SNEGSKA (reference sequence). The V gene lost 5 bases and the J gene lost 11 bases, with 24 bases spanning the gap. In nucleotides, the CDR3 is TGCAGTGCTCTTGGATGGGGGTTGGGGGTTAGGGCTTTCTTT. It codes for CSALGWGLGVRAFF.